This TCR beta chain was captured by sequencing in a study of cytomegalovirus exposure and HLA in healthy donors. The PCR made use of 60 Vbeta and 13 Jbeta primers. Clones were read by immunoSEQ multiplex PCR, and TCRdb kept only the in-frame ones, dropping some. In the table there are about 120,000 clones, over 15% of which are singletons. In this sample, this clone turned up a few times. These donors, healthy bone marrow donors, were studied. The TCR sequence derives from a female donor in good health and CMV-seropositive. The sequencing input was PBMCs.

This CDR3 reads CASSSGRGTDTQYF. The CDR3 DNA sequence: TGTGCCAGCAGCTCCGGGAGGGGCACAGATACGCAGTATTTT. This rearrangement joins TRBV11-3 to TRBJ2-3, with 8 bases that match TRBD2. There are 14 residues in the CDR3. Unmatched junction bases numbered 1, after V lost 4 bases and J lost 1 base. CDR1 is SGHNT and CDR2 is YENEEA in the germline V gene.